A selection of T cell receptor beta chains follows, all from one sample in a study of T cell responses to AZD1222 COVID-19 vaccine. Clones were read by immunoSEQ multiplex PCR, and TCRdb kept only the in-frame ones, dropping some. Of about 66,000 clones listed, around 90% were seen once; the top ten hold 6.3%. Here the sequenced sample was peripheral blood, taken 28 days after the second dose of the MenACWY control vaccine. Source of these receptors: an adult who received the MenACWY meningococcal vaccine as a control. Both conserved end residues are part of each CDR3. D genes are given only for firm matches. Clone size appears in some rows only: once, few, many, or a class for an expanded clone.

d_call,j_call,v_call,clone_size,cdr3_aa,cdr3_nt
TRBD1,TRBJ1-1,TRBV7-9,-,CASFRTGANTEAFF,TGTGCCAGCTTTAGGACAGGGGCGAACACTGAAGCTTTCTTT
TRBD2,TRBJ2-2,TRBV3-1/TRBV3-2,-,CASSQDVAGVPGELFF,TGTGCCAGCAGCCAAGACGTAGCGGGAGTACCCGGGGAGCTGTTTTTT
-,TRBJ1-4,TRBV6-2/TRBV6-3,-,CASSYGLQGLNEKLFF,TGTGCCAGCAGTTACGGCCTCCAGGGACTCAATGAAAAACTGTTTTTT
-,TRBJ2-3,TRBV1,-,CTSSPQIAEGQKADTQYF,TGCACCAGCAGCCCCCAGATCGCGGAGGGGCAGAAGGCAGATACGCAGTATTTT
-,TRBJ1-5,TRBV28,-,CASAGRGDQPQHF,TGTGCCAGCGCAGGGAGGGGGGATCAGCCCCAGCATTTT
-,TRBJ1-2,TRBV2,-,CASTDPLRGGYTF,TGTGCCAGCACCGACCCCCTCAGGGGTGGCTACACCTTC
-,TRBJ1-3,TRBV6-1,-,CASSDPTGNTIYF,TGTGCCAGCAGTGACCCGACTGGAAACACCATATATTTT
-,TRBJ1-3,TRBV19,-,CASSPTRQSSGNTIYF,TGTGCCAGTAGTCCGACCAGACAGAGCTCTGGAAACACCATATATTTT
TRBD1,TRBJ1-6,TRBV7-8,-,CASSEGDRGNSPLHF,TGTGCCAGCAGCGAAGGGGACAGGGGCAATTCACCCCTCCACTTT
-,TRBJ1-5,TRBV6-1,-,CASSELTGDNQPQHF,TGTGCCAGCAGTGAATTGACAGGCGACAATCAGCCCCAGCATTTT
-,TRBJ1-1,TRBV5-1,once,CASSLGPGLENTEAFF,TGCGCCAGCAGCCTTGGACCGGGGCTAGAGAACACTGAAGCTTTCTTT
-,TRBJ1-6,TRBV30,-,CAWSLQGGGSPLHF,TGTGCCTGGAGTTTACAGGGAGGGGGTTCACCCCTCCACTTT
-,TRBJ1-5,TRBV12-3/TRBV12-4,-,CASSFSGNQPQHF,TGTGCCAGCAGTTTCTCAGGCAATCAGCCCCAGCATTTT
TRBD1,TRBJ2-6,TRBV5-6,-,CASSSGQGSSGANVLTF,TGTGCCAGCAGTTCGGGACAGGGGAGCTCTGGGGCCAACGTCCTGACTTTC
TRBD2,TRBJ2-3,TRBV7-9,-,CASSRKRTSGTNTQYF,TGTGCCAGCAGCCGAAAGAGGACTAGCGGGACTAATACGCAGTATTTT
-,TRBJ2-7,TRBV6-2/TRBV6-3,once,CASSQAYEQYF,TGTGCCAGCAGTCAGGCTTACGAGCAGTACTTC
-,TRBJ2-4,TRBV10-3,few,CAISAGGNIQYF,TGTGCCATCAGTGCCGGAGGAAACATTCAGTACTTC
-,TRBJ2-5,TRBV27,-,CASQGLGETQYF,TGTGCTTCGCAGGGACTTGGGGAGACCCAGTACTTC
TRBD2,TRBJ2-1,TRBV5-8,-,CASSRGLLGFNEQFF,TGTGCCAGCAGTAGGGGACTACTCGGATTCAATGAGCAGTTCTTC
TRBD2,TRBJ2-1,TRBV29-1,-,CSVPPSSAGGYNEQFF,TGCAGCGTTCCCCCTTCTTCAGCGGGAGGTTACAATGAGCAGTTCTTC
-,TRBJ1-5,TRBV10-3,-,CAISESRVGQPQHF,TGTGCCATCAGTGAGTCAAGGGTCGGTCAGCCCCAGCATTTT
-,TRBJ2-1,TRBV4-3,-,CASGSWGLTYNEQFF,TGCGCCAGCGGCTCATGGGGACTCACCTACAATGAGCAGTTCTTC
-,TRBJ2-5,TRBV19,-,CASSHRVVGETQYF,TGTGCCAGTAGCCACAGGGTAGTAGGAGAGACCCAGTACTTC
-,TRBJ1-2,TRBV27,once,CASSDLGGLQEYTF,TGTGCCAGCAGTGACCTTGGGGGGCTTCAAGAGTACACCTTC
-,TRBJ2-3,TRBV7-2,-,CASSLVGGDGTDTQYF,TGTGCCAGCAGCTTAGTCGGTGGTGACGGCACAGATACGCAGTATTTT
TRBD1,TRBJ1-5,TRBV30,-,CAWSSTGGQPQHF,TGTGCCTGGAGTTCTACAGGGGGACAGCCCCAGCATTTT
-,TRBJ2-7,TRBV12-5,-,CASGWDISYEQYF,TGTGCTAGTGGTTGGGACATTTCTTACGAGCAGTACTTC
TRBD1,TRBJ1-3,TRBV4-1,-,CASSLHPTGVSGNTIYF,TGCGCCAGCAGCCTACACCCGACAGGGGTCTCTGGAAACACCATATATTTT
TRBD2,TRBJ2-1,TRBV27,-,CASSFYAGGEGEQFF,TGTGCCAGCAGTTTTTATGCGGGAGGGGAGGGTGAGCAGTTCTTC
-,TRBJ1-2,TRBV7-9,once,CASSFGQRTPYGYTF,TGTGCCAGCAGCTTTGGACAGAGGACACCCTATGGCTACACCTTC
-,TRBJ2-3,TRBV7-2,-,CASSPQGMSTDTQYF,TGTGCCAGCAGCCCACAGGGAATGAGCACAGATACGCAGTATTTT
TRBD1,TRBJ2-6,TRBV5-6,-,CASSLGTGTGANVLTF,TGTGCCAGCAGCTTGGGGACAGGGACTGGGGCCAACGTCCTGACTTTC
-,TRBJ2-1,TRBV12-3/TRBV12-4,-,CASSLGGDEQFF,TGTGCCAGCAGTTTAGGTGGGGATGAGCAGTTCTTC
-,TRBJ2-1,TRBV12-3/TRBV12-4,-,CASGVSINEQFF,TGTGCCAGCGGGGTCTCCATTAATGAGCAGTTCTTC
-,TRBJ2-6,TRBV7-2,once,CASSPNSGANVLTF,TGTGCCAGCAGCCCGAACTCTGGGGCCAACGTCCTGACTTTC
-,TRBJ2-3,TRBV28,-,CASSPRGTDTQYF,TGTGCCAGCAGCCCTCGGGGCACAGATACGCAGTATTTT
TRBD2,TRBJ2-3,TRBV24-1,-,CATSDPGAGVDTQYF,TGTGCCACCAGTGATCCGGGAGCGGGAGTGGATACGCAGTATTTT
-,TRBJ2-5,TRBV7-2,-,CASSSLSHQETQYF,TGTGCCAGCAGCTCCCTTAGCCACCAAGAGACCCAGTACTTC
-,TRBJ1-2,TRBV19,once,CASIPSVGGKIYGYTF,TGTGCCAGTATTCCTTCAGTCGGGGGGAAAATCTATGGCTACACCTTC
-,TRBJ1-5,TRBV30,once,CAWCGGVNQPQHF,TGTGCCTGGTGCGGGGGAGTAAATCAGCCCCAGCATTTT
-,TRBJ2-7,TRBV27,-,CASSLWGGDSEQYF,TGTGCCAGCAGTTTATGGGGCGGGGATTCCGAGCAGTACTTC
TRBD2,TRBJ2-1,TRBV7-9,-,CASSLGGLASNEQFF,TGTGCCAGCAGCTTAGGTGGACTAGCAAGCAATGAGCAGTTCTTC
-,TRBJ2-7,TRBV6-5,-,CASSPLGDEQYF,TGTGCCAGCAGCCCCTTGGGGGACGAGCAGTACTTC
TRBD1,TRBJ2-1,TRBV29-1,-,CSVGTGNEQFF,TGCAGCGTGGGGACAGGGAATGAGCAGTTCTTC